This TCR beta chain appears in the sequencing data of a study of OX40 agonist ivuxolimab in advanced cancers. There are 15 residues in the CDR3. Trimming shortened V by 2 bases and J by 3 bases, and 10 bases separated the two germline ends. CDR1 is SEHNR, CDR2 FQNEAQ, per germline (reference sequence). Libraries were prepared by immunoSEQ multiplex PCR; TCRdb keeps only in-frame clonotypes and omits some of them. This table has tens of thousands of clones, over 85% appearing once. Sequencing was performed on CD4+ or CD8+ T cells sorted from blood, taken in a trial of the OX40 agonist ivuxolimab. The chain links TRBV7-9 to TRBJ2-2, with D tentatively TRBD2 (5 bases). The origin of this receptor is an adult with an advanced solid tumor such as melanoma, head and neck, liver or kidney cancer. The CDR3 region is CASSLYPEDTGELFF. In nucleotides, the CDR3 is TGTGCCAGCAGCTTATACCCGGAGGACACCGGGGAGCTGTTTTTT.